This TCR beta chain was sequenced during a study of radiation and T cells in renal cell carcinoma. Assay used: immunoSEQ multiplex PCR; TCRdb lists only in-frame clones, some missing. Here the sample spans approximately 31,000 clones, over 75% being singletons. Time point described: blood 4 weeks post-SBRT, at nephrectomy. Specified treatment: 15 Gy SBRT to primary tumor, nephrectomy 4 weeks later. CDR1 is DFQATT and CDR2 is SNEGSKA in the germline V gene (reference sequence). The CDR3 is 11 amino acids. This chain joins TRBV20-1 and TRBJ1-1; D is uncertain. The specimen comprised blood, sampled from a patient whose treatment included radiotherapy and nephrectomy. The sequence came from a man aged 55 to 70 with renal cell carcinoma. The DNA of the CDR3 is TGCGGGGTCGAGGATTCCACTGAAGCTTTCTTT. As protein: CGVEDSTEAFF.